This T cell receptor (beta chain) was documented in a study of molecular identifiers for immune sequencing clone quantification. In its sample, this clonotype was seen a few times. Trimming at V came to 9 bases and at J to 0 bases, leaving 9 bases not matched to a gene. CDR3 length: 16 amino acids. Per the germline V gene, CDR1 is SGHAT and CDR2 is FQNNGV. TCRdb called the PCR reads again in MiXCR, with one record for every CDR3 protein. The data contain 400,000 to 600,000 distinct CDR3 sequences, about a fifth of them singletons. Sequenced material: naive CD8+ T cells from blood, with Jurkat cell RNA spiked in. This sample's subset: FACS-sorted CD8+CD4-CCR7+CD45RA+ naive T cells. The genes are TRBV11-2 and TRBJ2-1; TRBD2 aligns across 9 bases. This sequence originates from a human donor in good health. Some libraries in this study had Jurkat cell RNA spiked in. CDR3 coding DNA: TGTGCCAGTCAACGGACTAGCGCCCTCTCCTACAATGAGCAGTTCTTC. Protein: CASQRTSALSYNEQFF.